The T cell receptor (beta chain) under discussion was sequenced for a study of blood T cell repertoires in COVID-19. For the study at large: T cells, B-cell-depleted T cells, or PBMCs provided the cDNA or gDNA that served as material.

In assigning cohorts, the study relied on participant-reported clinical history. V shed 4 bases, J shed 4 bases, and the junction held 6 bases outside the gene matches. The CDR3 runs to 14 residues. CDR1 SGDLS and CDR2 YYNGEE come from the germline V gene. The data were produced by immunoSEQ multiplex PCR, yet TCRdb's version contains in-frame clones alone and is incomplete. This sample has hundreds of thousands of clones; nearly 90% occur once, and the top ten carry around 1.8%. This clonotype was obtained from a woman under 30 with acute COVID-19. This chain links TRBV9 with TRBJ2-5; 8 nucleotides match TRBD1. Sequencing was done on a sample of PBMCs or T cells enriched from blood (not recorded which). This chain's CDR3 is CASSITGGRETQYF. The CDR3 bases are TGTGCCAGCAGCATAACAGGGGGGCGAGAGACCCAGTACTTC.